Presented here are 16 T cell receptor beta chains from one specimen sequenced in a study of blood T cell repertoires in COVID-19. Using immunoSEQ multiplex PCR, the repertoire was profiled, and TCRdb retains in-frame clones only, with some absent. The table includes 300,000 or so clones, roughly 86% detected once. Sequenced: peripheral blood. Source of these receptors: a man aged 70-80 years with acute or convalescent COVID-19.

The V and J genes are TRBV27 and TRBJ2-7; a weak D match, TRBD2 (5 bases). The CDR3 has 14 amino acids. V was clipped by 5 bases and J by 2 bases, with 13 bases between them. CDR1 is MNHEY and CDR2 is SMNVEV in the germline V gene (reference sequence). The CDR3 DNA reads as TGTGCCAGCAGTACCGATCGGGGAACCTACGAGCAGTACTTC. This sequence encodes CASSTDRGTYEQYF.

The chain couples TRBV7-3 to TRBJ1-3; TRBD1 matches 10 bases. V lost 5 bases to trimming and J lost 1 base; unmatched junction nucleotides: 5. The length of the CDR3 is 16 residues. Germline CDR1 SGHTA, CDR2 FQGTGA. CDR3 in amino acids: CASSRLGQGSGNTIYF. DNA for the CDR3: TGTGCCAGCAGCAGATTGGGACAGGGGTCTGGAAACACCATATATTTT.

The chain combines TRBV28 with TRBJ1-2, with a possible D match to TRBD1 (5 bases). Trimming took 4 bases from V and 4 from J, leaving 13 bases between them. The CDR3 is made up of 14 amino acids. Per the germline V gene, CDR1 is MDHEN and CDR2 is SYDVKM. Written as DNA, the CDR3 is TGTGCCAGCAGTTCAATAGGGGATGGCTATGGCTACACCTTC. It yields the protein CASSSIGDGYGYTF.

The rearrangement joins TRBV19 to TRBJ1-1; TRBD1 is a possible D gene (6 bases). This CDR3 spans 17 amino acids. V dropped 7 bases and J dropped 1 base, with 22 bases sitting between them. Germline-derived CDR1 and CDR2 are LNHDA and SQIVND (reference sequence). The CDR3 DNA follows: TGTGCCAGTACCCCAGGGGTCTTTGTACTGCCGAACACTGAAGCTTTCTTT. Translating gives CASTPGVFVLPNTEAFF.

The chain is built from TRBV13 and TRBJ1-6, with 10 bases matching TRBD1. CDR3 size: 14 residues. Trimming at V came to 5 bases and at J to 9 bases, leaving 4 bases not matched to a gene. Germline CDR1 reads PRHDT; CDR2 reads FYEKMQ (reference sequence). The CDR3 coding sequence is TGTGCCAGCAGCCGGACAGGGGGTGTTTCACCCCTCCACTTT. Amino acids: CASSRTGGVSPLHF.

This chain joins TRBV9 and TRBJ2-1; TRBD1 might be the D (5 bases). Germline V gives CDR1 SGDLS, CDR2 YYNGEE. The CDR3 spans 12 residues. The V gene lost 3 bases and the J gene lost 10 bases, with 11 bases spanning the gap. The CDR3 loop is CASSAPPGEQFF. The DNA for the CDR3 is TGTGCCAGCAGCGCCCCACCAGGGGAGCAGTTCTTC.

This clone was recorded only once. At the DNA level, this CDR3 is encoded by other sequences in the same sample as well. This sequence joins TRBV20-1 and TRBJ1-2, with 9 bases that match TRBD1. The CDR3 has 11 amino acids. The germline gives CDR1 DFQATT, CDR2 SNEGSKA (reference sequence). Unmatched junction bases numbered 4, after V lost 6 bases and J lost 8 bases. Here the CDR3 reads CSAGDRDGYTF. CDR3 sequence (DNA): TGCAGTGCGGGGGACAGGGACGGCTACACCTTC.

The rearrangement joins TRBV7-9 to TRBJ2-3, with D hard to call. CDR1 and CDR2 from the germline V gene are SEHNR and FQNEAQ (reference sequence). V gave up 11 bases and J gave up 4 bases, with 13 bases separating them. The length of the CDR3 is 12 residues. The CDR3 spells CAPPRWADTQYF. Here the CDR3 DNA reads TGTGCCCCACCGCGGTGGGCAGATACGCAGTATTTT.

The rearrangement joins TRBV2 to TRBJ2-3; a possible D gene is TRBD1 (6 bases). The CDR3 runs 14 residues. V lost 3 bases to trimming and J lost 0 bases, with 7 bases between them. From germline, CDR1 is SNHLY and CDR2 FYNNEI. Here the CDR3 reads CASSDQGSTDTQYF. CDR3 nucleotides: TGTGCCAGCAGTGACCAGGGGAGCACAGATACGCAGTATTTT.

This clone has only a few counts. The chain uses TRBV2 and TRBJ1-1; D ambiguous. This CDR3 contains 11 residues. V lost 7 bases, J lost 0 bases, and 3 bases lay in between. Germline V gene sequence: CDR1 SNHLY, CDR2 FYNNEI. CDR3 nucleotide sequence: TGTGCCAGCACAATGAACACTGAAGCTTTCTTT. This encodes CASTMNTEAFF.

This chain joins TRBV7-9 and TRBJ2-3, with 7 nucleotides matching TRBD1. V dropped 0 bases and J dropped 3; count of bases not matched to a gene: 12. Germline CDR1 is SEHNR and CDR2 is FQNEAQ (reference sequence). The CDR3 length is 18 residues. The CDR3, as DNA: TGTGCCAGCAGCTTAGCCTGGCCCGGGACAGAGCCTACAGATACGCAGTATTTT. It translates to CASSLAWPGTEPTDTQYF.

The J gene is TRBJ1-2, the V gene TRBV6-5, with D maybe TRBD1 (5 bases). This CDR3 spans 13 amino acids. Germline V gene sequence: CDR1 MNHEY, CDR2 SVGAGI. Deletions cut 2 bases from V and 8 bases from J, with 12 bases between. This CDR3 is CASSYPAGGGYTF. DNA for the CDR3: TGTGCCAGCAGTTACCCCGCGGGGGGGGGCTACACCTTC.

This rearrangement joins TRBV11-2 to TRBJ1-6, with 9 bases fitting TRBD1. Germline V gives CDR1 SGHAT, CDR2 FQNNGV. There are 15 residues in the CDR3. Trimming took 5 bases from V and 7 from J; bases not matched to a gene: 6. CDR3 nucleotides: TGTGCCAGCAGCCAACCCGGGACAGGGAATTCACCCCTCCACTTT. Amino acid sequence: CASSQPGTGNSPLHF.

The genes are TRBV15 and TRBJ2-5; 8 nucleotides line up with TRBD1. The CDR3 totals 15 residues. Germline lookup yields CDR1 LNHNV and CDR2 YYDKDF (reference sequence). V lost 2 bases and J lost 5; bases outside the gene matches: 7. CDR3 amino acids: CATSRRTGSGETQYF. CDR3 nucleotide sequence: TGTGCCACCAGCAGACGGACAGGGAGTGGGGAGACCCAGTACTTC. The complete variable domain, with remaining parts taken from reference TRBV15 and TRBJ2-5, reads DAMVIQNPRYQVTQFGKPVTLSCSQTLNHNVMYWYQQKSSQAPKLLFHYYDKDFNNEADTPDNFQSRRPNTSFCFLDIRSPGLGDTAMYLCATSRRTGSGETQYFGPGTRLLVL.

This clone has a count of ten or more. This chain uses TRBV5-4 with TRBJ2-3; the D gene is possibly TRBD2 (6 bases). This CDR3 has 15 amino acids. The germline V gene encodes CDR1 SGHNT and CDR2 YYREEE (reference sequence). Between the trimmed V and J ends, which lost 4 bases and 1 base, there was a span of 13 bases. CDR3 residues: CASSRGTYRTDTQYF. Written as DNA, the CDR3 is TGTGCCAGCAGCCGTGGGACTTATCGCACAGATACGCAGTATTTT.

The rearrangement links TRBV7-3 to TRBJ2-3; D unclear. Deletions cut 0 bases from V and 5 bases from J, with 6 bases between. Germline CDR1 and CDR2: SGHTA and FQGTGA. The CDR3 sequence is 13 residues long. The CDR3 is CASSLTREDTQYF. CDR3 bases: TGTGCCAGCAGCTTAACGAGAGAAGATACGCAGTATTTT.